The 25 T cell receptor beta chains presented below share a single source sample, sequenced in a study of CD8+CD57+ T cells in acquired aplastic anemia. Those patients picked for sequencing had displayed CD8+CD57+ cell expansion on flow cytometry. CDR3 and TCR beta VDJ profiling relied on a genomic DNA template. MiXCR, run by TCRdb on the reads, gives a single entry per CDR3 protein. The sample carries more than 250,000 distinct CDR3 sequences, 70% to 85% recorded once. Sequenced sample: sorted CD4+, CD8+, or CD8+CD57+ T cells (not recorded which) from PBMCs. The receptors come from a human donor with aplastic anemia.

About this clonotype itself: This CDR3 fails to terminate in the conserved phenylalanine or tryptophan, so it likely reflects a read error. The DNA is omitted, as the CDR3 cannot be located on it reliably, and the CDR3 follows TCRdb's listing. The chain recombines TRBV7-8 with TRBJ2-3; TRBD1, as called in the table, went unchecked against the DNA. 13 amino acids form the CDR3, both terminal residues included. CDR1 and CDR2 from the germline V gene are SGHVS and FQNEAQ. CDR3 residues: CASSLAGGATYGY.

With respect to this clonotype: A much larger clone is a single base away; this may be a read error. The chain joins TRBV18 to TRBJ2-3; TRBD1 aligns across 7 bases. The trim removed 3 bases at V and 4 bases at J, leaving 7 bases unmatched. The CDR3 has 15 residues. Germline V CDR1 and CDR2: KGHSH, LQKENI. Here the CDR3 reads CASSPGQASADTQYF. Written as DNA, the CDR3 is TGTGCCAGCTCACCCGGACAGGCCAGCGCAGATACGCAGTATTTT.

Note on this clonotype: Given the absence of the conserved phenylalanine or tryptophan at the CDR3 end, a read error is likely. Because the CDR3's place on the DNA is in doubt, the DNA is left out and the CDR3 is given as listed by TCRdb. The CDR3 region is CASSEGGGDGTEDLFG. The genes are TRBV2 and TRBJ2-1; the table's D call, TRBD1, was not checked against the DNA. Germline CDR1 reads SNHLY; CDR2 reads FYNNEI. From its first to its last residue, the CDR3 has 16 amino acids.

V and J are TRBV7-9 and TRBJ2-1; TRBD2 matches at 9 bases. The V and J ends lost 4 bases and 11 bases, in that order; junction bases with no gene match: 15. Germline values: CDR1 SEHNR, CDR2 FQNEAQ (reference sequence). This CDR3 is 16 amino acids long. The chain's CDR3 is CASSSQRSGGRVQQFF. The CDR3, as DNA: TGTGCCAGCAGCTCTCAAAGGAGCGGGGGGAGAGTTCAGCAGTTCTTC.

Regarding this clonotype: The missing conserved phenylalanine or tryptophan at the end of this CDR3 makes a read error likely. The DNA is omitted, as the CDR3 cannot be located on it reliably, and the CDR3 follows TCRdb's listing. This rearrangement joins TRBV7-4 to TRBJ2-3; the D call of TRBD1 is as the table states it, not checked on the DNA. Ends included, the CDR3 has 12 residues. CDR1 and CDR2 from the germline V gene are SGHVT and SQSDAQ. The CDR3 sequence: CASRRQADTQEL.

In the case of this clonotype: A read error is likely, as this CDR3 ends without the conserved phenylalanine or tryptophan. No DNA is shown, since the ends of the CDR3 on it are uncertain; the CDR3 is the one TCRdb lists. The chain uses TRBV2 and TRBJ1-2; the DNA was not compared with TRBD1, the D call given in the table. The CDR3 is made up of 12 amino acids, end residues included. In germline, CDR1 is SNHLY, CDR2 FYNNEI. The CDR3: CASGYGGTDTTY.

The chain is built from TRBV9 and TRBJ1-2; D call uncertain. The CDR3 sequence is 16 residues long. CDR1 is SGDLS and CDR2 is YYNGEE in the germline V gene. Trimming cost V 4 bases and J 4 bases, with 20 bases left between them. The CDR3 sequence is CASSLESDWVAYGYTF. In nucleotides, the CDR3 is TGTGCCAGCAGCTTAGAGAGTGACTGGGTCGCCTATGGCTACACCTTC. Together with reference TRBV9 and TRBJ1-2, the CDR3 gives the full variable domain: DSGVTQTPKHLITATGQRVTLRCSPRSGDLSVYWYQQSLDQGLQFLIQYYNGEERAKGNILERFSAQQFPDLHSELNLSSLELGDSALYFCASSLESDWVAYGYTFGSGTRLTVV.

A word on this clonotype: The CDR3 does not end in the conserved phenylalanine or tryptophan, so this is likely a read error. The limits of the CDR3 on the DNA are not certain, so only TCRdb's listed CDR3 is given. CDR3 sequence reads: CASSRQATAVQHC. The J gene is TRBJ2-3, the V gene TRBV7-8; TRBD1 was called by the table and not checked on the DNA. Inclusive of both ends, the CDR3 amounts to 13 amino acids. The germline V gene encodes CDR1 SGHVS and CDR2 FQNEAQ.

A few counts support this clonotype. V usage is TRBV25-1 and J usage is TRBJ2-7; 7 nucleotides agree with TRBD2. The CDR3 loop spans 13 amino acids. Germline CDR1 and CDR2: MGHDK and SYGVNS. Germline trimming cut 4 bases from V and 2 bases from J; bases unmatched to any gene: 2. DNA for the CDR3: TGTGCCAGCAGTGTGGGGGGGGCCTACGAGCAGTACTTC. Translated: CASSVGGAYEQYF.

The chain couples TRBV7-6 to TRBJ2-7, with a possible D match to TRBD1 (5 bases). Deletions cut 5 bases from V and 5 bases from J, with 13 bases between. The V gene's germline CDR1 is SGHVS and CDR2 FNYEAQ. The CDR3 is 13 residues long. CDR3 in DNA: TGTGCCAGCAGCCAATCGGACAAGCACGAGCAGTACTTC. Its translation is CASSQSDKHEQYF.

This chain links TRBV7-8 with TRBJ2-2; 7 nucleotides agree with TRBD2. The germline gives CDR1 SGHVS, CDR2 FQNEAQ. The CDR3 extends over 17 amino acids. V shed 2 bases and J 10 bases; nucleotides not matched to a gene: 16. CDR3 sequence reads: CASSLTAGADTKEELFF. CDR3 DNA sequence: TGTGCCAGCAGCTTAACGGCGGGAGCCGATACCAAGGAGGAGCTGTTTTTT.

The chain uses TRBV4-2 and TRBJ2-3; 11 bases match TRBD2. Germline CDR1 is LGHNA and CDR2 is YNFKEQ. This CDR3 has 17 residues. V trimming: 4 bases; J trimming: 2 bases; junction bases outside the gene matches: 8. The CDR3 DNA reads as TGTGCCAGCAGCCCAGGGGCACTAGCGGGGGTCACAGATACGCAGTATTTT. Translated: CASSPGALAGVTDTQYF.

Note on this clonotype: The junction does not match germline at one end; this may be a read error. The chain joins TRBV7-8 to TRBJ1-6; D unresolved. This CDR3 has 14 amino acids. Germline CDR1 SGHVS, CDR2 FQNEAQ. The CDR3 DNA reads TGTGCCAGCAGCTTATCAGGAAGTACCGAACCCCACCACTTT. This codes for CASSLSGSTEPHHF.

The chain employs TRBV7-9 and TRBJ1-2, with D uncertain. CDR3 size: 12 residues. The V end was cut by 2 bases, the J end by 5 bases, with 6 bases between. Germline V gene sequence: CDR1 SEHNR, CDR2 FQNEAQ (reference sequence). The CDR3 sequence: CASSLSGYGYTF. DNA of the CDR3: TGTGCCAGCAGCTTATCGGGGTATGGCTACACCTTC.

A remark on this clonotype: The CDR3 end shows no conserved phenylalanine or tryptophan, and so a read error is likely. No DNA is shown, since the ends of the CDR3 on it are uncertain; the CDR3 is the one TCRdb lists. V gene TRBV7-8 combines with J gene TRBJ2-4; no DNA check was done on the table's D call, TRBD2. CDR1 is SGHVS, CDR2 FQNEAQ, per germline. The CDR3 has 12 amino acids, counting both end residues. This CDR3 reads CASSVAGGIQTQ.

This clonotype has more than one count but fewer than ten. CDR3 coding DNA: TGTGCCAGCAGCTTAGGGCCCACCGGGAATCAGCCCCAGCATTTT. This gives the protein CASSLGPTGNQPQHF. The chain joins TRBV11-3 to TRBJ1-5, with no clear D. The germline V and J ends were trimmed by 1 base and 4 bases, with 11 bases remaining between them. Germline V gene data show CDR1 as SGHNT and CDR2 as YENEEA. This CDR3 comprises 15 residues.

The chain uses TRBV19 and TRBJ1-6; TRBD1 might be the D (5 bases). Germline loops: CDR1 LNHDA, CDR2 SQIVND (reference sequence). The V end was cut by 3 bases, the J end by 10 bases, with 7 bases between. The CDR3 runs 12 residues. The CDR3 sequence: CASSMRDSPLHF. Written as DNA, the CDR3 is TGTGCCAGTAGTATGAGGGACTCACCCCTCCACTTT.

V is TRBV7-9 and J is TRBJ2-4; D may correspond to TRBD1 or TRBD2 (5 bases each). This CDR3 has 12 amino acids. Germline V gives CDR1 SEHNR, CDR2 FQNEAQ (reference sequence). V dropped 8 bases and J dropped 8 bases, with 13 bases sitting between them. For the CDR3, the DNA is TGTGCCAGCGGGGGACCCAGGCACATTCAGTACTTC. This codes for CASGGPRHIQYF. Supplemented by reference TRBV7-9 and TRBJ2-4, the full variable domain reads DTGVSQNPRHKITKRGQNVTFRCDPISEHNRLYWYRQTLGQGPEFLTYFQNEAQLEKSRLLSDRFSAERPKGSFSTLEIQRTEQGDSAMYLCASGGPRHIQYFGAGTRLSVL.

The chain has TRBV9 and TRBJ2-3, with D possibly TRBD2 on 5 matching bases. The CDR3 has 14 residues. Germline CDR1 and CDR2: SGDLS and YYNGEE. V dropped 0 bases and J dropped 7 bases, with 12 bases sitting between them. CDR3 nucleotide sequence: TGTGCCAGCAGCGTAGGCGGAGGATCCTATACGCAGTATTTT. Protein product: CASSVGGGSYTQYF.

V usage is TRBV11-3 and J usage is TRBJ1-4, with D tentatively TRBD1 (6 bases). The germline CDR1 and CDR2 sequences are SGHNT and YENEEA. V was shortened by 4 bases and J by 8 bases, with 20 bases between the two germline ends. The length of the CDR3 is 16 residues. In DNA, the CDR3 is TGTGCCAGCAGCTCAGATCACACAGGGCGCAGGGAAAAACTGTTTTTT. It is translated as CASSSDHTGRREKLFF.

V is TRBV7-3 and J is TRBJ2-7; D assignment may be TRBD1 or TRBD2 (5 bases each). This CDR3 region has 14 residues. Germline CDR1 is SGHTA and CDR2 is FQGTGA. The V end was cut by 0 bases, the J end by 2 bases, with 8 bases between. This CDR3 reads CASSLTGTAYEQYF. CDR3 DNA: TGTGCCAGCAGCTTAACCGGGACGGCCTACGAGCAGTACTTC.

As regards this clonotype: As the CDR3 is not closed by the conserved phenylalanine or tryptophan, this likely results from a read error. This CDR3 is CASRDGGRATQYY. Here the CDR3 DNA reads TGTGCCAGCAGGGACGGGGGCAGAGCTACTCAGTATTAT. The chain joins TRBV7-3 to TRBJ2-3; either TRBD1 or TRBD2 may supply D (6 bases each). The germline V and J ends were trimmed by 6 bases and 12 bases, with 19 bases remaining between them. Germline V gene lookup returns CDR1 SGHTA and CDR2 FQGTGA. The length of the CDR3 is 13 residues.

This clonotype occurred once. Because the CDR3 is missing its conserved closing phenylalanine or tryptophan, this is likely a read error. No DNA is shown, since the ends of the CDR3 on it are uncertain; the CDR3 is the one TCRdb lists. V usage is TRBV2 and J usage is TRBJ1-1; TRBD1, as called in the table, went unchecked against the DNA. Counting both end residues, the CDR3 totals 15 amino acids. Germline loops: CDR1 SNHLY, CDR2 FYNNEI. The CDR3 spells CASSLDRTGNTEAGL.

The chain has TRBV5-6 and TRBJ2-1, with D tentatively TRBD1 or TRBD2 (5 bases each). V lost 0 bases, J lost 8 bases, and 12 bases lay in between. This CDR3 spans 14 amino acids. Germline CDR1 is SGHDT and CDR2 is YYEEEE. For the CDR3, the DNA is TGTGCCAGCAGCTTGGAGAGGGACGGGCATGAGCAGTTCTTC. Protein: CASSLERDGHEQFF.

The chain couples TRBV29-1 to TRBJ2-1; D remains ambiguous. Trimming took 2 bases from V and 4 from J, leaving 6 bases between them. CDR1 and CDR2 from the germline V gene are SQVTM and ANQGSEA. The CDR3 is 12 residues long. CDR3 amino acids: CSVEPEYNEQFF. The CDR3 DNA reads TGCAGCGTTGAACCGGAATACAATGAGCAGTTCTTC.